This T cell receptor beta chain came from a study of somatic mutations in cytotoxic T cells in rheumatoid arthritis. Across the whole study: Patient blood (roughly 30 ml EDTA) was collected right after diagnosis, preceding any treatment. Flow cytometry sorted some V beta antibody-stained T-cell populations to nearly 100% purity, V beta1+ cells among them being sequenced for TCRB. Regarding the study as a whole: Any difference in CD8+ T-cell clonality between patients who had rheumatoid arthritis and healthy controls who were age-matched was not statistically significant.

V lost 4 bases to trimming and J lost 0 bases, with 10 bases between them. CDR1 MNHNY and CDR2 SVGAGI come from the germline V gene (reference sequence). The CDR3 has 14 residues. This clone has just a few counts. Its antigen is still unknown. Only in-frame clones appear in the TCRdb table, and some are missing; sequencing was by immunoSEQ multiplex PCR. Seen here are roughly 10,000 clones, about 88% observed once, and the top ten hold less than 1.1%. V usage is TRBV6-6 and J usage is TRBJ2-7, with D possibly matching TRBD1 (5 bases). Input material: CD4+ T cells sorted from blood. This clonotype was sampled from a woman between 18 and 30 years old with rheumatoid arthritis. CDR3 in amino acids: CASSSRRDSYEQYF. CDR3 sequence (DNA): TGTGCCAGCAGTTCCCGCAGGGACTCCTACGAGCAGTACTTC.